Listed here is a single T cell receptor (beta chain). Its antigen is unknown. The data stem from a study of T cell repertoires in cytomegalovirus infection. Each CDR3 protein is one row after TCRdb ran MiXCR on the reads. The sample contains approximately 990,000 distinct CDR3 sequences, approximately 31% of which appear only once. Trimming stripped 3 bases from V and 6 bases from J, with 15 bases between. Germline values: CDR1 MRHNA, CDR2 SNTAGT. The CDR3 loop spans 15 amino acids. This clonotype was sampled from a human donor in good health (CMV status not recorded). Some clones in this sample may be carry-over from other donors' samples. The chain uses TRBV6-4 and TRBJ2-1; D might be TRBD2 (7 bases). The sample here was cultured CD8+ T cells from PBMCs, taken from culture after CMV antigen stimulation. In nucleotides, the CDR3 is TGTGCCAGCAGTGAAAATAGGAGGGGGGGCAATGAGCAGTTCTTC. Translating gives CASSENRRGGNEQFF.